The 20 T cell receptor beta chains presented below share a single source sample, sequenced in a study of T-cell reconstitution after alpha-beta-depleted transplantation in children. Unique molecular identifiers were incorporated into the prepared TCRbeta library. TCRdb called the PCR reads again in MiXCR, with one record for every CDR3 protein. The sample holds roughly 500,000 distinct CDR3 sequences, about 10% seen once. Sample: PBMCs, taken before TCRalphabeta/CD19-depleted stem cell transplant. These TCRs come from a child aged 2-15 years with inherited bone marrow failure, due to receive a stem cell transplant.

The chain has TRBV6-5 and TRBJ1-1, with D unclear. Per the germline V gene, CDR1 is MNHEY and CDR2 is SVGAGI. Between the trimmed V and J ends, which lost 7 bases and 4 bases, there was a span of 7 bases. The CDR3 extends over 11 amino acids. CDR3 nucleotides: TGTGCCAGCACCTTGGGCACTGAAGCTTTCTTT. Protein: CASTLGTEAFF.

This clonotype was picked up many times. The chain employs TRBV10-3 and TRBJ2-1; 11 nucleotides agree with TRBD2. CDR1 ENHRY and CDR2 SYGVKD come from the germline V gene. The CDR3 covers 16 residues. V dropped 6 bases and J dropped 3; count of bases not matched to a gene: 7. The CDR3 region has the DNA TGTGCCATCAGGACGAATCTAGCGGGGGGCTACAATGAGCAGTTCTTC. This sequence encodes CAIRTNLAGGYNEQFF.

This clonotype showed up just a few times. CDR3 DNA sequence: TGTGCCAGCTCACCACCGCGGGACAGGGAGATAGCGGAGGTCACCGGGGAGCTGTTTTTT. This encodes CASSPPRDREIAEVTGELFF. V gene TRBV18 combines with J gene TRBJ2-2; the match to TRBD1 covers 9 bases. The V and J ends lost 0 bases and 4 bases, in that order; junction bases with no gene match: 15. Per the germline V gene, CDR1 is KGHSH and CDR2 is LQKENI. CDR3 size: 20 residues.

DNA for the CDR3: TGTGCCAGCAGCCTTTCGGGGGGATGGAACAATGAGCAGTTCTTC. This translates into CASSLSGGWNNEQFF. The chain employs TRBV12-3 or TRBV12-4 and TRBJ2-1; 7 bases match TRBD2. The CDR3 sequence is 15 residues long. With V trimmed by 6 bases and J by 5 bases, 10 bases remained unmatched.

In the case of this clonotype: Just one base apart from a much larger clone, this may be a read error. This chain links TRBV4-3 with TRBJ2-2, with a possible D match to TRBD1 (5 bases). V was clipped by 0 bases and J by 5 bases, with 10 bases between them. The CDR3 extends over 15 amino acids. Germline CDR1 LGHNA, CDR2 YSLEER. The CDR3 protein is CASSQEQGATGELFF. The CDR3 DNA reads TGCGCCAGCAGCCAAGAGCAGGGTGCTACCGGGGAGCTGTTTTTT.

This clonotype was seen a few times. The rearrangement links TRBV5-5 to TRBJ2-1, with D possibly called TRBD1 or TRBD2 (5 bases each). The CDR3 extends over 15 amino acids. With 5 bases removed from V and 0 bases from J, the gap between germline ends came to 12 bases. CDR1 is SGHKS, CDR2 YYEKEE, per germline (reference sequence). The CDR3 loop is CASSWGWGSYNEQFF. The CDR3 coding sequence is TGTGCCAGCAGTTGGGGGTGGGGCTCCTACAATGAGCAGTTCTTC.

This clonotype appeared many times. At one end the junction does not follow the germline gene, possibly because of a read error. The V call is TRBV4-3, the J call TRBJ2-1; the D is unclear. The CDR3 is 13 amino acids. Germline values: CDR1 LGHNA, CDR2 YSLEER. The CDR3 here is CVSSQEARAVQFF. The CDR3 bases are TGCGTCAGCAGCCAAGAGGCTAGGGCTGTACAGTTCTTC.

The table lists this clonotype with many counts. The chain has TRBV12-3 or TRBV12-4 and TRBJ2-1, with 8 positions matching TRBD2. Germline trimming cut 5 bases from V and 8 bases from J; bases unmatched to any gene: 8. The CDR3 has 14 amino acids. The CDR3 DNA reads TGTGCCAGCAGTGGGACTAGTAACTGGGATGAGCAGTTCTTC. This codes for CASSGTSNWDEQFF.

In DNA form, the CDR3 reads TGCGCCAGCAGCCAAGTGGCTAGCGGACTATACGAGCAGTACTTC. Translating gives CASSQVASGLYEQYF. The V gene is TRBV4-1, the J gene TRBJ2-7; TRBD2 agrees at 7 bases. The CDR3 totals 15 residues. V shed 1 base and J 4 bases; nucleotides not matched to a gene: 7. Germline V gives CDR1 MGHRA, CDR2 YSYEKL.

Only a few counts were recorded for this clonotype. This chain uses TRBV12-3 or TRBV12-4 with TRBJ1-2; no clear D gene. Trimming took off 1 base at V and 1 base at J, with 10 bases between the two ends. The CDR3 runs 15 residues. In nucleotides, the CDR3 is TGTGCCAGCAGTTTAGGTGACCGGATTAACTATGGCTACACCTTC. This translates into CASSLGDRINYGYTF.

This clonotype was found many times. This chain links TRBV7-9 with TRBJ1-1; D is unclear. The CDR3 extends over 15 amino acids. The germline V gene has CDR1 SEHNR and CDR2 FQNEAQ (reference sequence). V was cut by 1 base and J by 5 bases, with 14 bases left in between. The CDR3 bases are TGTGCCAGCAGCTTAGACGGGCGGGGTGGAACTGAAGCTTTCTTT. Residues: CASSLDGRGGTEAFF.

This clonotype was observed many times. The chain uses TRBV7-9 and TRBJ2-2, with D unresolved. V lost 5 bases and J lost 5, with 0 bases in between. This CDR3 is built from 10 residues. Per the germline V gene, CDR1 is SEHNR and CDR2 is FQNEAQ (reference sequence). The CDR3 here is CASSTGELFF. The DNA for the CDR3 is TGTGCCAGCAGCACCGGGGAGCTGTTTTTT.

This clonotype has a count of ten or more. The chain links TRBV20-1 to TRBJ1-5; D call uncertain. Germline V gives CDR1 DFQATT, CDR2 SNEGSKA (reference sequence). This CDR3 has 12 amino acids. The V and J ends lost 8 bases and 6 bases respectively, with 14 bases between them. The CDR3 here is CSTGNWGQPQHF. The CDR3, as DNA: TGCAGTACGGGGAACTGGGGTCAGCCCCAGCATTTT.

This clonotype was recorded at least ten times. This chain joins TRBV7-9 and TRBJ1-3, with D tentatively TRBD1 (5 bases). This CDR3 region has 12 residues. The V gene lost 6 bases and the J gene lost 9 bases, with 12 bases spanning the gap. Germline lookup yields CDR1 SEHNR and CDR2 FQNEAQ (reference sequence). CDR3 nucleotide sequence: TGTGCCAGCAGAGGGGACGAGCCCACCATATATTTT. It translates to CASRGDEPTIYF.

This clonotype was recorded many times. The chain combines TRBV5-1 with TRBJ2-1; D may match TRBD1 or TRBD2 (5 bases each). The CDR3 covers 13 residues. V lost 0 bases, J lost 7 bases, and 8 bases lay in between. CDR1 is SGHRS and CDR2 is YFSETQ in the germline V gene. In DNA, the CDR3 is TGCGCCAGCAGCTTGGACTGGGGGAATGAGCAGTTCTTC. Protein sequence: CASSLDWGNEQFF. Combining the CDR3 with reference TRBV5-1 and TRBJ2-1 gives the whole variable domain KAGVTQTPRYLIKTRGQQVTLSCSPISGHRSVSWYQQTPGQGLQFLFEYFSETQRNKGNFPGRFSGRQFSNSRSEMNVSTLELGDSALYLCASSLDWGNEQFFGPGTRLTVL.

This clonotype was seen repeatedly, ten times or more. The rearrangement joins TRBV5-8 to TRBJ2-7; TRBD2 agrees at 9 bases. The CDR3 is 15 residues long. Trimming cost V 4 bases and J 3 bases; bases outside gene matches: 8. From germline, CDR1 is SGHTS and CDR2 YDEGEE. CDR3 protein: CASSPGLARYYEQYF. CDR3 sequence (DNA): TGTGCCAGCAGCCCGGGACTAGCACGCTACTACGAGCAGTACTTC.

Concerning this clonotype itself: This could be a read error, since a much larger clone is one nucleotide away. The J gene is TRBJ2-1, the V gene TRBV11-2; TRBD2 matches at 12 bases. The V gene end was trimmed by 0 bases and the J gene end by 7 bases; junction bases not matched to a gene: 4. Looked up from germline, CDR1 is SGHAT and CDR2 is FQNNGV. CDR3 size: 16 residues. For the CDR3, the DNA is TGTGCCAGCAGCTTAGATCTAGCGGGAGGGTCGAATGAGCAGTTCTTC. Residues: CASSLDLAGGSNEQFF. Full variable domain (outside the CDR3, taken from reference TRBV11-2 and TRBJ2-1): EAGVAQSPRYKIIEKRQSVAFWCNPISGHATLYWYQQILGQGPKLLIQFQNNGVVDDSQLPKDRFSAERLKGVDSTLKIQPAKLEDSAVYLCASSLDLAGGSNEQFFGPGTRLTVL.

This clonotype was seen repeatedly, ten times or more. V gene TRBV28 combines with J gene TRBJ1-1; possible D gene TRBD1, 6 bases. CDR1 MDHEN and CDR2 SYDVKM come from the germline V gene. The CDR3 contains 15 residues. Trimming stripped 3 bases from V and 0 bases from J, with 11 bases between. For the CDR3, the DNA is TGTGCCAGCAGTTTTTGGGGGCGGTTGAACACTGAAGCTTTCTTT. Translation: CASSFWGRLNTEAFF. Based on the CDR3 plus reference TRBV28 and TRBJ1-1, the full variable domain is DVKVTQSSRYLVKRTGEKVFLECVQDMDHENMFWYRQDPGLGLRLIYFSYDVKMKEKGDIPEGYSVSREKKERFSLILESASTNQTSMYLCASSFWGRLNTEAFFGQGTRLTVV.

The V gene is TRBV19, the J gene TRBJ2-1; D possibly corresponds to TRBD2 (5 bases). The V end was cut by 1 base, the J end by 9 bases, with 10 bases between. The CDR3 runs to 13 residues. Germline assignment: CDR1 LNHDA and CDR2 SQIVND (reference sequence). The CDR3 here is CASSIGAGGEQFF. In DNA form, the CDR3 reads TGTGCCAGTAGTATAGGGGCTGGAGGTGAGCAGTTCTTC.

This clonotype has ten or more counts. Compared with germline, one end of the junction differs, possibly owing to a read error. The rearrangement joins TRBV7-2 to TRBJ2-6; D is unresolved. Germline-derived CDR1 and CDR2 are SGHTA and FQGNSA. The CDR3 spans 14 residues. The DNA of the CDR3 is TGTGCCAGCAGTTTAGCTTCTGGGGCCAACGTCCTGACTTTC. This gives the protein CASSLASGANVLTF.